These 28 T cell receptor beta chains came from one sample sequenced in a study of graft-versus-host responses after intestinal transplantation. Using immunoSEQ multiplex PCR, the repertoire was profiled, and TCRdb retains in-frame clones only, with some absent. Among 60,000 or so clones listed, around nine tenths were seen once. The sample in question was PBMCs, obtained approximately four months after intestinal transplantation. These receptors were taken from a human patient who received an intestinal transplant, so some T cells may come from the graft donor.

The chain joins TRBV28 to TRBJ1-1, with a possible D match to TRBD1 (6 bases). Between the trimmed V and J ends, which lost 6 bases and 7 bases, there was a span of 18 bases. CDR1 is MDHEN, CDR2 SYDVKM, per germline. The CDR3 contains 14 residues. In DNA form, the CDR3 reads TGTGCCAGCAGCCTTAGAGGGGGAGGGATTGAAGCTTTCTTT. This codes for CASSLRGGGIEAFF.

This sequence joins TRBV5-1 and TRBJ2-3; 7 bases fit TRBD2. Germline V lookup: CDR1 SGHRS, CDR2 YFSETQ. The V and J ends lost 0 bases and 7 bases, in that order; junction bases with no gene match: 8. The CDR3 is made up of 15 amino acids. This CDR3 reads CASSLAGGKTNTQYF. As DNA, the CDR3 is TGCGCCAGCAGCTTGGCCGGGGGGAAAACCAATACGCAGTATTTT. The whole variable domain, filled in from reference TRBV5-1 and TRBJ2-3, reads KAGVTQTPRYLIKTRGQQVTLSCSPISGHRSVSWYQQTPGQGLQFLFEYFSETQRNKGNFPGRFSGRQFSNSRSEMNVSTLELGDSALYLCASSLAGGKTNTQYFGPGTRLTVL.

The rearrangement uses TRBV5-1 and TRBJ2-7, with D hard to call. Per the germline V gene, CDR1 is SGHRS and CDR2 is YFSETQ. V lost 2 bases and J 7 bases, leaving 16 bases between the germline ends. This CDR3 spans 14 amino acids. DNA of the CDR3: TGCGCCAGCAGCTTAGATCCAGGTTTTATAGAGCAGTACTTC. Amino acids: CASSLDPGFIEQYF.

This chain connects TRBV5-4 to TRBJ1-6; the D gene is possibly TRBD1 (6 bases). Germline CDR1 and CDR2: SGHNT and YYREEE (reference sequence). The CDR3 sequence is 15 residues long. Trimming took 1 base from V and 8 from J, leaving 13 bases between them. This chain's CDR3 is CASSLSGQSHSPLHF. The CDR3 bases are TGTGCCAGCAGCTTGAGCGGACAGTCTCATTCACCCCTCCACTTT. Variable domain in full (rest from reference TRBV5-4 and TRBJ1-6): ETGVTQSPTHLIKTRGQQVTLRCSSQSGHNTVSWYQQALGQGPQFIFQYYREEENGRGNFPPRFSGLQFPNYSSELNVNALELDDSALYLCASSLSGQSHSPLHFGNGTRLTVT.

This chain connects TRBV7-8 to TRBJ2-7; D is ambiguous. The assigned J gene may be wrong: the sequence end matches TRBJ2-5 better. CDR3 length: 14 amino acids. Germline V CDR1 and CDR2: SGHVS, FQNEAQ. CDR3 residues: CASSLALGQETQYF. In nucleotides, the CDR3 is TGTGCCAGCAGCTTAGCATTGGGGCAAGAGACCCAGTACTTC.

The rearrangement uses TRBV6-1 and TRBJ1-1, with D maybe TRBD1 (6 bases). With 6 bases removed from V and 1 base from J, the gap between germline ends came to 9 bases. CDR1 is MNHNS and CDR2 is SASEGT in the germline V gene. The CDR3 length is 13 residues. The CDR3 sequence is CASRGQPNTEAFF. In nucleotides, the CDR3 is TGTGCCAGCAGAGGACAGCCGAACACTGAAGCTTTCTTT.

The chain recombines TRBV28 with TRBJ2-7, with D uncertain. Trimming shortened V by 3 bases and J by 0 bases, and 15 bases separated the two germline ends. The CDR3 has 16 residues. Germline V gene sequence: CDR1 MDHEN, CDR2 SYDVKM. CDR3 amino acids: CASSFPPGPTSYEQYF. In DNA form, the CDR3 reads TGTGCCAGCAGTTTCCCTCCTGGGCCCACCTCCTACGAGCAGTACTTC. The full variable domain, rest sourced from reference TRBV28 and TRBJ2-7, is DVKVTQSSRYLVKRTGEKVFLECVQDMDHENMFWYRQDPGLGLRLIYFSYDVKMKEKGDIPEGYSVSREKKERFSLILESASTNQTSMYLCASSFPPGPTSYEQYFGPGTRLTVT.

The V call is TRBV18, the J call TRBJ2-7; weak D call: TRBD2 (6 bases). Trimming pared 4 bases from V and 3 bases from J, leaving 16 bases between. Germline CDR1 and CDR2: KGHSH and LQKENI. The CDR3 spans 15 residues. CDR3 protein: CASSLPVGRDYEQYF. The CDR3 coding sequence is TGTGCCAGCTCACTCCCCGTGGGGCGGGACTACGAGCAGTACTTC. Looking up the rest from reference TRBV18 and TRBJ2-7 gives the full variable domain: NAGVMQNPRHLVRRRGQEARLRCSPMKGHSHVYWYRQLPEEGLKFMVYLQKENIIDESGMPKERFSAEFPKEGPSILRIQQVVRGDSAAYFCASSLPVGRDYEQYFGPGTRLTVT.

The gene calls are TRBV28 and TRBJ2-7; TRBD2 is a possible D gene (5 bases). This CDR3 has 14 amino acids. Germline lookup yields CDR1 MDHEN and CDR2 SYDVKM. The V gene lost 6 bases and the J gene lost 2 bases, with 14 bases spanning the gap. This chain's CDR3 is CASSLPEAPYEQYF. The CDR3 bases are TGTGCCAGCAGCCTCCCGGAGGCCCCCTACGAGCAGTACTTC.

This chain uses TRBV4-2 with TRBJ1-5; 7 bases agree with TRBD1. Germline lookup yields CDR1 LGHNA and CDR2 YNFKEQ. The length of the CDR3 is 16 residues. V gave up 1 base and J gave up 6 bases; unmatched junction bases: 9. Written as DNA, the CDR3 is TGTGCCAGCAGCCAAGGTGGGGGTGACAGGGCTCAGCCCCAGCATTTT. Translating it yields CASSQGGGDRAQPQHF.

The CDR3 is CASSLGQGINQPQHF. Written as DNA, the CDR3 is TGTGCCAGCAGTTTAGGACAGGGGATTAATCAGCCCCAGCATTTT. The rearrangement joins TRBV27 to TRBJ1-5; 9 bases match TRBD1. The CDR3 sequence is 15 residues long. V lost 2 bases to trimming and J lost 4 bases; unmatched junction nucleotides: 3. Germline V gene data show CDR1 as MNHEY and CDR2 as SMNVEV (reference sequence).

The CDR3 reads CASSQVGQSQETQYF. CDR3 in DNA: TGCGCCAGCAGCCAAGTGGGACAGTCCCAAGAGACCCAGTACTTC. The chain uses TRBV4-1 and TRBJ2-5, with 7 bases lining up with TRBD1. The V and J ends lost 1 base and 1 base, in that order; junction bases with no gene match: 3. Germline loops: CDR1 MGHRA, CDR2 YSYEKL. CDR3 length equals 15 residues.

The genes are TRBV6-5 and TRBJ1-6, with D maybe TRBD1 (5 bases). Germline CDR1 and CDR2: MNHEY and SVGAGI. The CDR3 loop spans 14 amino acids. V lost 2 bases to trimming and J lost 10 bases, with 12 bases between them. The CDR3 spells CASSYGRENSPLHF. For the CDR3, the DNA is TGTGCCAGCAGTTACGGCAGGGAGAACTCACCCCTCCACTTT.

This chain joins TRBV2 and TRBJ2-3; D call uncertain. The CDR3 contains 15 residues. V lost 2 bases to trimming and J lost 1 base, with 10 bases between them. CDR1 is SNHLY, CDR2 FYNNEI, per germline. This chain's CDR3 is CASSERFKGTDTQYF. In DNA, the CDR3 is TGTGCCAGCAGTGAAAGGTTTAAGGGCACAGATACGCAGTATTTT.

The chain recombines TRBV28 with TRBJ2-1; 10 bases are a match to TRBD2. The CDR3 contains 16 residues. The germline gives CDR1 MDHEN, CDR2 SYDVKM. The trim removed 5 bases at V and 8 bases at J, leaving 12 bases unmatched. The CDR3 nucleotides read TGTGCCAGCAGTCGTCGAGAGCGGGAGGGCCGGGATGAGCAGTTCTTC. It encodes CASSRREREGRDEQFF.

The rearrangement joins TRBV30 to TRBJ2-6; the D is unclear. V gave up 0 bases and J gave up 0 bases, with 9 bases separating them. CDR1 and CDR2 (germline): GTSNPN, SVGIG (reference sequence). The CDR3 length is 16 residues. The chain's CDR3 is CAWSVPRYSGANVLTF. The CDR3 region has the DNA TGTGCCTGGAGTGTACCGCGGTACTCTGGGGCCAACGTCCTGACTTTC.

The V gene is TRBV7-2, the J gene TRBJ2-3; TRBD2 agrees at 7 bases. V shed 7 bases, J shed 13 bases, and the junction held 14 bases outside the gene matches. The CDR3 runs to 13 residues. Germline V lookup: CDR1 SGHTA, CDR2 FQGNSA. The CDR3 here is CASTHSGGQEEYF. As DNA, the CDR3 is TGTGCCAGCACCCATTCGGGGGGTCAGGAGGAGTATTTT. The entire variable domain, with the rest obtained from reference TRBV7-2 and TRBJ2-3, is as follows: GAGVSQSPSNKVTEKGKDVELRCDPISGHTALYWYRQSLGQGLEFLIYFQGNSAPDKSGLPSDRFSAERTGGSVSTLTIQRTQQEDSAVYLCASTHSGGQEEYFGPGTRLTVL.

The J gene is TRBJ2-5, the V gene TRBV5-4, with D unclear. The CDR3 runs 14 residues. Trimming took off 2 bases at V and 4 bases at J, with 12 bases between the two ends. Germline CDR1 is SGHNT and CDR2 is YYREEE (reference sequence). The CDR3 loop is CASSLQGPGETQYF. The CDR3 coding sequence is TGTGCCAGCAGCTTACAAGGGCCAGGAGAGACCCAGTACTTC.

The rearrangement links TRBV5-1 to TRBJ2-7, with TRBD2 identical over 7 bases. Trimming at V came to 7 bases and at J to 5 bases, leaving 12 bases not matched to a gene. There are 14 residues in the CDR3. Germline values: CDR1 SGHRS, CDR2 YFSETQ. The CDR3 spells CASANVLAIHEQYF. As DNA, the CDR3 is TGCGCCAGCGCCAATGTACTAGCGATCCACGAGCAGTACTTC. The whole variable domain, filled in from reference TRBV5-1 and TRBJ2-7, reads KAGVTQTPRYLIKTRGQQVTLSCSPISGHRSVSWYQQTPGQGLQFLFEYFSETQRNKGNFPGRFSGRQFSNSRSEMNVSTLELGDSALYLCASANVLAIHEQYFGPGTRLTVT.

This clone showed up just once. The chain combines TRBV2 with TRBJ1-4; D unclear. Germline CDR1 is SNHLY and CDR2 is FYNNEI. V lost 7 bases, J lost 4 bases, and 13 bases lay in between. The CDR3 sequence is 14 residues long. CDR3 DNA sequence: TGTGCCAGCAAAACGGAATACCTTAATGAAAAACTGTTTTTT. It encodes CASKTEYLNEKLFF.

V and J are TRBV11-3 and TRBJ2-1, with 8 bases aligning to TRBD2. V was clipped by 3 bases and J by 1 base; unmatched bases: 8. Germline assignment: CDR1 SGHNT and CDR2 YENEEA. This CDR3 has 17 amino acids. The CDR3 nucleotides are TGTGCCAGCAGCTTGGGGAGACTAGCGTTGTCCTACAATGAGCAGTTCTTC. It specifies CASSLGRLALSYNEQFF.

CDR3 region: CASSPQPTGTGGSNTIYF. The CDR3 nucleotides read TGCGCCAGCAGTCCCCAGCCCACCGGGACAGGGGGATCAAACACCATATATTTT. This chain joins TRBV5-1 and TRBJ1-3; 11 bases fit TRBD1. The V gene end was trimmed by 5 bases and the J gene end by 6 bases; junction bases not matched to a gene: 16. The V gene's germline CDR1 is SGHRS and CDR2 YFSETQ. The CDR3 has 18 amino acids.

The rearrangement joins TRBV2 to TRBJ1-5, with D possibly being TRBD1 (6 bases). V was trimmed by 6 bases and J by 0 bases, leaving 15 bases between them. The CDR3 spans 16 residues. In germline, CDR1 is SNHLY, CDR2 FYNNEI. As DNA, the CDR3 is TGTGCCAGCAGGGGGGACATAGATGGTAGCAATCAGCCCCAGCATTTT. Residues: CASRGDIDGSNQPQHF.

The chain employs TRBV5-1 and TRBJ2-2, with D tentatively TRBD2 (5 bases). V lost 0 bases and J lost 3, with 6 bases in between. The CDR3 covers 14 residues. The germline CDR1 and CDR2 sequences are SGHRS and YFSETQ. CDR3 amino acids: CASSLAGDTGELFF. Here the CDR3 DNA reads TGCGCCAGCAGCTTGGCCGGGGACACCGGGGAGCTGTTTTTT.

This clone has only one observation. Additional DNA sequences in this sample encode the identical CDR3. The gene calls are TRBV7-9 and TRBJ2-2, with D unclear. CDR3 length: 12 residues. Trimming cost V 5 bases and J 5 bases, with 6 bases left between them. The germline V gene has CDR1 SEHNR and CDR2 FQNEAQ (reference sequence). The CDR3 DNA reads TGTGCCAGCAGCCTCGGGACCGGGGAGCTGTTTTTT. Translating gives CASSLGTGELFF.

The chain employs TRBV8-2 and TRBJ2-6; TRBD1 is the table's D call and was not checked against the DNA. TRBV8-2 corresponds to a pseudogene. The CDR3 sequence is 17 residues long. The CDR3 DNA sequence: TGTGGCAGCACTAAGAAGATAACACAAAGTCGGGCCAACGTCCTGACTTTC. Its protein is CGSTKKITQSRANVLTF.

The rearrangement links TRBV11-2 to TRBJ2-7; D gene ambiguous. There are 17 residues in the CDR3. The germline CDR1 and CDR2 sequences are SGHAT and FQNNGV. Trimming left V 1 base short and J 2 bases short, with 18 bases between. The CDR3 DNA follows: TGTGCCAGCAGCTTAGGACCCGCCAGGCCACCCACCTACGAGCAGTACTTC. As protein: CASSLGPARPPTYEQYF.

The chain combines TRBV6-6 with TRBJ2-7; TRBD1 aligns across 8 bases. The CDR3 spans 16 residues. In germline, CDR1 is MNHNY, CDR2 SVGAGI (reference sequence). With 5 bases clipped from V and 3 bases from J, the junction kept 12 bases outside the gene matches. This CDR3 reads CASSPPTDRVNYEQYF. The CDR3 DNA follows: TGTGCCAGCAGTCCCCCTACGGACAGGGTTAACTACGAGCAGTACTTC.